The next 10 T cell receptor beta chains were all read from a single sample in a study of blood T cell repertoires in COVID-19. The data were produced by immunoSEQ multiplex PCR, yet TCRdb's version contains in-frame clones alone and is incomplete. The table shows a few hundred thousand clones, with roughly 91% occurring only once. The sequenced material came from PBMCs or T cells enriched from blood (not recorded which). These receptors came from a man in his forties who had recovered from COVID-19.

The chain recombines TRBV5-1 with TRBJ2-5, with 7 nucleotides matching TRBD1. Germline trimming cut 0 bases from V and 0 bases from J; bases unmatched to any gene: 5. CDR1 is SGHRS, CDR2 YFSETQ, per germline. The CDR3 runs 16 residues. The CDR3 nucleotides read TGCGCCAGCAGCTTGGGGGGACAGAGGTACCAAGAGACCCAGTACTTC. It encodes CASSLGGQRYQETQYF.

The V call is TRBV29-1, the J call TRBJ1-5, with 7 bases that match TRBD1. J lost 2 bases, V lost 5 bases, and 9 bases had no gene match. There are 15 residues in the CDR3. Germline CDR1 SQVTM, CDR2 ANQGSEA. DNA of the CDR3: TGCAGCGTTTCTCCGACAGGGAGCGGCAATCAGCCCCAGCATTTT. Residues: CSVSPTGSGNQPQHF.

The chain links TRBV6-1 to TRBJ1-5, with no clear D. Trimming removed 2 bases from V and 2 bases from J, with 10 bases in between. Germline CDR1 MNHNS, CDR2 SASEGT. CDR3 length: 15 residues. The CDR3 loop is CASSETRRGNQPQHF. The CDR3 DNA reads TGTGCCAGCAGTGAAACCAGGAGGGGCAATCAGCCCCAGCATTTT.

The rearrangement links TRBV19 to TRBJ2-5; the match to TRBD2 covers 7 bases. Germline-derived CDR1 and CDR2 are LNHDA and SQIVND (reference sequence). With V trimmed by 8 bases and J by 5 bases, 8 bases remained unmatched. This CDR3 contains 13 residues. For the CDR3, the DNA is TGTGCCAGTCGAGGGGCGGGAGTGGAGACCCAGTACTTC. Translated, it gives CASRGAGVETQYF.

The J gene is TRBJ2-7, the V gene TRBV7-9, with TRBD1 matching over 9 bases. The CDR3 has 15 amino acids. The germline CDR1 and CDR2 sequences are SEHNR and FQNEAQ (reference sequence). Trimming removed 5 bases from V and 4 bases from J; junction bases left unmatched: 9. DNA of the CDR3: TGTGCCAGCAGCCTAGGGGCGGGACAGGGTTACGAGCAGTACTTC. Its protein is CASSLGAGQGYEQYF.

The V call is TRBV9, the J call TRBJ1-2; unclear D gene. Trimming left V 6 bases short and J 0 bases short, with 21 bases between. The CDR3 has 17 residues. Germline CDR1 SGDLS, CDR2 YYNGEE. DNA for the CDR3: TGTGCCAGCACCTCAACTAACCGGTATAGAGCTAACTATGGCTACACCTTC. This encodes CASTSTNRYRANYGYTF.

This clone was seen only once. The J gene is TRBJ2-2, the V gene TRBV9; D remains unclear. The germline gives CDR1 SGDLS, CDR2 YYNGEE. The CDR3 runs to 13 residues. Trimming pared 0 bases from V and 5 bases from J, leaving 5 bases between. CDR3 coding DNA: TGTGCCAGCAGCGTAGGCCAGACCGGGGAGCTGTTTTTT. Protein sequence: CASSVGQTGELFF. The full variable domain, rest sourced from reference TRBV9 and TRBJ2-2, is DSGVTQTPKHLITATGQRVTLRCSPRSGDLSVYWYQQSLDQGLQFLIQYYNGEERAKGNILERFSAQQFPDLHSELNLSSLELGDSALYFCASSVGQTGELFFGEGSRLTVL.

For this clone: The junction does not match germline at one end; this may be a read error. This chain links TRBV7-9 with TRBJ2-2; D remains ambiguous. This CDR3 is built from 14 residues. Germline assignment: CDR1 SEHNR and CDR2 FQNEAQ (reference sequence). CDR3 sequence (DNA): TGTGCCAGCAGCGCCTTACAGAGCACCGGAGAGCTGTTTTTT. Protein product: CASSALQSTGELFF.

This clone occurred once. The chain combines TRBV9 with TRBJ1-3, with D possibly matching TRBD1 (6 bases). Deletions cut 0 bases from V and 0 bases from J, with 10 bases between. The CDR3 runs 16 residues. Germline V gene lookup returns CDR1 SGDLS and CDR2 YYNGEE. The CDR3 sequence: CASSVDRDNSGNTIYF. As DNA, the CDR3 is TGTGCCAGCAGCGTAGACCGGGACAACTCTGGAAACACCATATATTTT.

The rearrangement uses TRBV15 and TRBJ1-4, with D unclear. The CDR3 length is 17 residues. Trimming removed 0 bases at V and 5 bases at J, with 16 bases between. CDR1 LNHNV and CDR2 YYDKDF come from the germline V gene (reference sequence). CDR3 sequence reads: CATSRDNPIGGNEKLFF. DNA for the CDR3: TGTGCCACCAGCAGAGATAATCCTATAGGCGGGAATGAAAAACTGTTTTTT.